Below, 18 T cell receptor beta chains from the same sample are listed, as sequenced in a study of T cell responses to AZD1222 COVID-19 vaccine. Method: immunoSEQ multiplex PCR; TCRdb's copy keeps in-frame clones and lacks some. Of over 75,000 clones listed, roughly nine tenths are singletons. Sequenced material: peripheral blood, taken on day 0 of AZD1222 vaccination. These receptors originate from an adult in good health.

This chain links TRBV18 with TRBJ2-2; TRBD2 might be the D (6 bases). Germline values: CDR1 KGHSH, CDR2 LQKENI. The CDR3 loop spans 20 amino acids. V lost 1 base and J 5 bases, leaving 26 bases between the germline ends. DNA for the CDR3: TGTGCCAGCTCACCACTCCTTGGAAAGTTAACCGGGGGTTGGACCGGGGAGCTGTTTTTT. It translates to CASSPLLGKLTGGWTGELFF. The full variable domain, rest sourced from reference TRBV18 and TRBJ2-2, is NAGVMQNPRHLVRRRGQEARLRCSPMKGHSHVYWYRQLPEEGLKFMVYLQKENIIDESGMPKERFSAEFPKEGPSILRIQQVVRGDSAAYFCASSPLLGKLTGGWTGELFFGEGSRLTVL.

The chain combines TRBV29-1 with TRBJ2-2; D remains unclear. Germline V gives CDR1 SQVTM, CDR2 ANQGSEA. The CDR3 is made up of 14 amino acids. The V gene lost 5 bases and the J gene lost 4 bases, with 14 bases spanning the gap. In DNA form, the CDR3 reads TGCAGCGTTCTTTCTGGACGAACCACCGGGGAGCTGTTTTTT. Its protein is CSVLSGRTTGELFF.

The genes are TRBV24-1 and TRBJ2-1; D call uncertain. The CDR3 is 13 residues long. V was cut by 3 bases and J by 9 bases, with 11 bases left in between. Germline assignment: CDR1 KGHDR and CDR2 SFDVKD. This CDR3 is CATSDPRQAEQFF. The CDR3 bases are TGTGCCACCAGTGATCCCCGCCAGGCTGAGCAGTTCTTC.

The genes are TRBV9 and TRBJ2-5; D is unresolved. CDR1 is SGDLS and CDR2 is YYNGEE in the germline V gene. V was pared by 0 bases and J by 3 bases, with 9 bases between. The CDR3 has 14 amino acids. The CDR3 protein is CASSVGTVEETQYF. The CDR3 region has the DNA TGTGCCAGCAGCGTAGGCACAGTCGAAGAGACCCAGTACTTC.

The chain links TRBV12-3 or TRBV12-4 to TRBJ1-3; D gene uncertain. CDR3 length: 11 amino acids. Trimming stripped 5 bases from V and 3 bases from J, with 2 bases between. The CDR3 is CASSNGNTIYF. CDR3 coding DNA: TGTGCCAGCAGTAATGGAAACACCATATATTTT.

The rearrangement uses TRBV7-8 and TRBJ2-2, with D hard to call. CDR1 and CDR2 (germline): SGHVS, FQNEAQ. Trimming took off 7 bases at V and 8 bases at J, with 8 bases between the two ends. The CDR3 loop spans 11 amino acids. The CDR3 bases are TGTGCCAGCATCGCCCGGGGGGAGCTGTTTTTT. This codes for CASIARGELFF.

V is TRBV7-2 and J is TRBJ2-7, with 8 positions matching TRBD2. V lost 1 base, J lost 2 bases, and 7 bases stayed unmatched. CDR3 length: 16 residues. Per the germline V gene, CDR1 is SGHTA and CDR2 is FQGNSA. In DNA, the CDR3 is TGTGCCAGCAGCTTAGGCGTGACTAGCGTGACCTACGAGCAGTACTTC. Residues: CASSLGVTSVTYEQYF.

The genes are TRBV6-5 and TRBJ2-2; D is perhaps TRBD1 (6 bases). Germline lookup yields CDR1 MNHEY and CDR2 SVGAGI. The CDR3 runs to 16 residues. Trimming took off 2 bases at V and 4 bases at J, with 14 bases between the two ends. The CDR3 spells CASSYRQATRTGELFF. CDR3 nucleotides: TGTGCCAGCAGTTACCGACAGGCTACGCGCACCGGGGAGCTGTTTTTT.

CDR3 nucleotide sequence: TGTGCCAGCACAGGAGGGGCGTTAAACCCACACAGCCCCGGGGGCTACACCTTC. Protein product: CASTGGALNPHSPGGYTF. The rearrangement joins TRBV18 to TRBJ1-2; D is possibly TRBD1 (5 bases). V lost 8 bases to trimming and J lost 8 bases, with 33 bases between them. Per the germline V gene, CDR1 is KGHSH and CDR2 is LQKENI. The CDR3 has 18 amino acids.

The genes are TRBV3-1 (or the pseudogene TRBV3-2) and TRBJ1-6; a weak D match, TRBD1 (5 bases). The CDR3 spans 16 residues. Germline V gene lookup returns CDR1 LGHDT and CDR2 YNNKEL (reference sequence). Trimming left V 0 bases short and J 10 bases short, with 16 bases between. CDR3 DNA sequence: TGTGCCAGCAGCCAAGACCCCAAGCCCGGGGGATCACCCCTCCACTTT. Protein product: CASSQDPKPGGSPLHF.

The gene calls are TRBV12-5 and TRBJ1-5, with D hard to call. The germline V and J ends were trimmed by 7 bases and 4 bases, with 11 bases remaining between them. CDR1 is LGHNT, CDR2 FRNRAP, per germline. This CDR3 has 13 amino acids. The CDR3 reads CASAFSGNQPQHF. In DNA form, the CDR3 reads TGTGCTAGTGCTTTCTCGGGAAATCAGCCCCAGCATTTT.

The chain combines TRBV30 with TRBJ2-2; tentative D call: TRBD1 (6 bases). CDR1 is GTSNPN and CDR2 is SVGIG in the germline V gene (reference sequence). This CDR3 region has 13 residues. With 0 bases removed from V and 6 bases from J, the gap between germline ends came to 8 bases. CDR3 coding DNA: TGTGCCTGGAGTGTACAGGGCCCCGGGGAGCTGTTTTTT. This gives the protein CAWSVQGPGELFF.

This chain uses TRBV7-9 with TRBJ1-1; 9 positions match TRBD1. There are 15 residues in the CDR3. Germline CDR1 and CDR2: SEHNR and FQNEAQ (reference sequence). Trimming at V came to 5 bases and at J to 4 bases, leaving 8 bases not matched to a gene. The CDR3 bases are TGTGCCAGCAGCACCCACAGGGGGCGTAGCACTGAAGCTTTCTTT. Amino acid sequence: CASSTHRGRSTEAFF.

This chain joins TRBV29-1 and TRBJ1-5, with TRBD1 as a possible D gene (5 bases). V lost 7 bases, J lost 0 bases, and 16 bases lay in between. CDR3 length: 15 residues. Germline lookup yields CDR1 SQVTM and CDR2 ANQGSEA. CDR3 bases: TGCAGCGCCCGGGGGGGGAAAGATAGCAATCAGCCCCAGCATTTT. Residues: CSARGGKDSNQPQHF.

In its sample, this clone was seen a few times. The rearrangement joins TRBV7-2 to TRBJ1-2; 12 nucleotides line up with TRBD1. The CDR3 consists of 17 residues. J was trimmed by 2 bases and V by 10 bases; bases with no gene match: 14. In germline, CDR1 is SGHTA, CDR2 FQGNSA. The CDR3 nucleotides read TGTGCCACTGAACCTTATCCGGGACAGGGGGCAAACTATGGCTACACCTTC. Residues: CATEPYPGQGANYGYTF.

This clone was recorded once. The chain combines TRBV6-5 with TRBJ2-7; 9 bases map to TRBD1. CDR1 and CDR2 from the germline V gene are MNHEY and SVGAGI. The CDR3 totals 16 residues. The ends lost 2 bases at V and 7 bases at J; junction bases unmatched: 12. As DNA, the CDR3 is TGTGCCAGCAGTTACCTCCGGGGGACAGGGCTTGGTGAGCAGTACTTC. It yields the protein CASSYLRGTGLGEQYF.

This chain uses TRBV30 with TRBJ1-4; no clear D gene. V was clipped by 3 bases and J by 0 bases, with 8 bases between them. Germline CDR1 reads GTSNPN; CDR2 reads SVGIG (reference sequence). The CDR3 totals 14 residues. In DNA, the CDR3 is TGTGCCTGGAGGCCCTATGCAACTAATGAAAAACTGTTTTTT. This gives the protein CAWRPYATNEKLFF.

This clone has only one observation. The CDR3: CAMTPQQGHGYTF. DNA for the CDR3: TGTGCCATGACCCCCCAGCAGGGGCATGGCTACACCTTC. The chain uses TRBV6-5 and TRBJ1-2; perhaps TRBD1 as D (6 bases). Looked up from germline, CDR1 is MNHEY and CDR2 is SVGAGI. This CDR3 region has 13 residues. Deletions cut 10 bases from V and 6 bases from J, with 18 bases between.